Below are 24 T cell receptor beta chains sequenced from a single sample in a study of cytotoxic CD8 clonotypes in ibrutinib-treated CLL. Sequencing was performed with immunoSEQ multiplex PCR; in TCRdb, only in-frame clones are kept and a portion is missing. The sample has around 70,000 clones, 75% to 95% seen once; the top ten hold just over 3%. Sequences were derived from PBMCs, sampled after 12 months of ibrutinib treatment. These receptors all come from a human donor with chronic lymphocytic leukemia.

This clone was seen a single time. The V gene is TRBV7-2, the J gene TRBJ2-2; D remains unclear. The CDR3 consists of 16 residues. CDR1 SGHTA and CDR2 FQGNSA come from the germline V gene. V dropped 5 bases and J dropped 4 bases, with 17 bases sitting between them. The CDR3 DNA reads as TGTGCCAGCAGCCCCAAGTACACACGAGGCACCGGGGAGCTGTTTTTT. Translated, it gives CASSPKYTRGTGELFF.

This rearrangement joins TRBV30 to TRBJ2-3; no reliable D call. Deletions cut 0 bases from V and 2 bases from J, with 15 bases between. The CDR3 is made up of 16 amino acids. The germline V gene encodes CDR1 GTSNPN and CDR2 SVGIG (reference sequence). CDR3 amino acids: CAWSVGRRAYTDTQYF. The DNA of the CDR3 is TGTGCCTGGAGTGTAGGTCGACGGGCCTACACAGATACGCAGTATTTT.

The V gene is TRBV15, the J gene TRBJ2-7; TRBD2 might be the D (5 bases). The CDR3 sequence is 17 residues long. Trimming pared 0 bases from V and 4 bases from J, leaving 19 bases between. The germline gives CDR1 LNHNV, CDR2 YYDKDF (reference sequence). The chain's CDR3 is CATSRDRGTAPEYEQYF. The DNA for the CDR3 is TGTGCCACCAGCAGAGACCGGGGAACAGCTCCCGAGTACGAGCAGTACTTC.

The CDR3 protein is CASSLMFSTSSYEQYF. The CDR3 DNA sequence: TGTGCCAGCAGCTTAATGTTTAGTACTAGCTCCTACGAGCAGTACTTC. The rearrangement links TRBV7-8 to TRBJ2-7; a possible D gene is TRBD2 (5 bases). Per germline, CDR1 SGHVS and CDR2 FQNEAQ. This CDR3 is 16 amino acids long. The germline V and J ends were trimmed by 2 bases and 0 bases, with 14 bases remaining between them. Full variable domain (remainder filled in from reference TRBV7-8 and TRBJ2-7): GAGVSQSPRYKVAKRGQDVALRCDPISGHVSLFWYQQALGQGPEFLTYFQNEAQLDKSGLPSDRFFAERPEGSVSTLKIQRTQQEDSAVYLCASSLMFSTSSYEQYFGPGTRLTVT.

In nucleotides, the CDR3 is TGTGCCACCCTTTTTCTGGGGAACACCCATAACAATCGGCAGTTCTTC. Residues: CATLFLGNTHNNRQFF. The chain combines TRBV15 with TRBJ2-1; D gene unclear. This CDR3 comprises 16 residues. V dropped 8 bases and J dropped 12 bases, with 29 bases sitting between them. The germline CDR1 and CDR2 sequences are LNHNV and YYDKDF (reference sequence). The complete variable domain, with remaining parts taken from reference TRBV15 and TRBJ2-1, reads DAMVIQNPRYQVTQFGKPVTLSCSQTLNHNVMYWYQQKSSQAPKLLFHYYDKDFNNEADTPDNFQSRRPNTSFCFLDIRSPGLGDTAMYLCATLFLGNTHNNRQFFGPGTRLTVL.

The J gene is TRBJ2-3, the V gene TRBV6-5, with 11 bases identical to TRBD2. Trimming at V came to 6 bases and at J to 5 bases, leaving 4 bases not matched to a gene. The CDR3 length is 14 residues. Germline assignment: CDR1 MNHEY and CDR2 SVGAGI. This CDR3 reads CASRLAGGVDTQYF. CDR3 sequence (DNA): TGTGCCAGCAGATTAGCGGGAGGGGTAGATACGCAGTATTTT.

As DNA, the CDR3 is TGTGCCTGGAGTGACAACTTTTCTGGTGGGTACTTC. Protein sequence: CAWSDNFSGGYF. The chain is built from TRBV30 and TRBJ2-7; D remains unclear. In germline, CDR1 is GTSNPN, CDR2 SVGIG (reference sequence). This CDR3 has 12 residues. V was trimmed by 1 base and J by 12 bases, leaving 16 bases between them. Combining the CDR3 with reference TRBV30 and TRBJ2-7 gives the whole variable domain SQTIHQWPATLVQPVGSPLSLECTVEGTSNPNLYWYRQAAGRGLQLLFYSVGIGQISSEVPQNLSASRPQDRQFILSSKKLLLSDSGFYLCAWSDNFSGGYFGPGTRLTVT.

J is TRBJ2-3 and V is TRBV28, with 9 bases identical to TRBD2. The CDR3 sequence is 16 residues long. The V segment lost 6 bases and the J segment 1 base; nucleotides outside the gene matches: 8. Germline assignment: CDR1 MDHEN and CDR2 SYDVKM. CDR3 amino acids: CASSFWRTSGTDTQYF. The CDR3 DNA is TGTGCCAGCAGCTTCTGGCGGACTAGCGGCACAGATACGCAGTATTTT. Using reference TRBV28 and TRBJ2-3 for the parts outside the CDR3, the full variable domain is DVKVTQSSRYLVKRTGEKVFLECVQDMDHENMFWYRQDPGLGLRLIYFSYDVKMKEKGDIPEGYSVSREKKERFSLILESASTNQTSMYLCASSFWRTSGTDTQYFGPGTRLTVL.

The rearrangement uses TRBV28 and TRBJ2-1, with D unclear. From germline, CDR1 is MDHEN and CDR2 SYDVKM. Trimming removed 0 bases from V and 7 bases from J, with 1 base in between. The CDR3 consists of 11 residues. The CDR3 loop reads CASSLWNEQFF. In DNA form, the CDR3 reads TGTGCCAGCAGTTTATGGAATGAGCAGTTCTTC.

In its sample, this clone was seen once. The gene calls are TRBV20-1 and TRBJ2-2; D is undetermined. V was pared by 6 bases and J by 7 bases, with 9 bases between. Germline CDR1 and CDR2: DFQATT and SNEGSKA (reference sequence). The CDR3 runs 11 residues. The CDR3 loop is CSAPNYGELFF. For the CDR3, the DNA is TGCAGTGCCCCAAATTACGGGGAGCTGTTTTTT.

The chain uses TRBV5-8 and TRBJ1-5; D is unclear. The germline CDR1 and CDR2 sequences are SGHTS and YDEGEE. The V end lost 4 bases, the J end lost 6 bases, and 17 bases lay between the germline ends. The CDR3 has 15 residues. CDR3 sequence reads: CASSQRPPWGQPQHF. The CDR3 DNA follows: TGTGCCAGCAGCCAGAGGCCCCCCTGGGGTCAGCCCCAGCATTTT.

CDR3 protein: CASSLRNTIYF. In DNA, the CDR3 is TGTGCCAGCAGCCTCCGAAACACCATATATTTT. This chain connects TRBV13 to TRBJ1-3, with D unresolved. V was trimmed by 5 bases and J by 5 bases, leaving 4 bases between them. This CDR3 is built from 11 residues. CDR1 and CDR2 (germline): PRHDT, FYEKMQ (reference sequence).

This chain joins TRBV10-1 and TRBJ1-1; 7 nucleotides align to TRBD1. V shed 6 bases, J shed 2 bases, and the junction held 9 bases outside the gene matches. Per the germline V gene, CDR1 is WNHNN and CDR2 is SYGVQD (reference sequence). The CDR3 is 15 amino acids. CDR3 bases: TGCGCCAGCAGCGACGCCGGGACAGATAACACTGAAGCTTTCTTT. It codes for CASSDAGTDNTEAFF.

The chain has TRBV7-2 and TRBJ1-1; 8 bases are shared with TRBD1. The CDR3 extends over 16 amino acids. V was clipped by 4 bases and J by 0 bases; unmatched bases: 7. Germline V gives CDR1 SGHTA, CDR2 FQGNSA. The CDR3 region is CASSSFRTGLNTEAFF. The CDR3 DNA follows: TGTGCCAGCAGCTCCTTCCGGACAGGGCTGAACACTGAAGCTTTCTTT. The variable domain in full, with the rest retrieved from reference TRBV7-2 and TRBJ1-1, is GAGVSQSPSNKVTEKGKDVELRCDPISGHTALYWYRQSLGQGLEFLIYFQGNSAPDKSGLPSDRFSAERTGGSVSTLTIQRTQQEDSAVYLCASSSFRTGLNTEAFFGQGTRLTVV.

This clone has only one observation. CDR3 DNA sequence: TGTGCCAGCAGCTTAGCGGCCGACCGCGAGCAGTACTTC. Translating gives CASSLAADREQYF. The chain joins TRBV11-3 to TRBJ2-7; D ambiguous. Germline V lookup: CDR1 SGHNT, CDR2 YENEEA. This CDR3 region has 13 residues. The V end lost 1 base, the J end lost 6 bases, and 10 bases lay between the germline ends.

This clone showed up just once. V gene TRBV30 combines with J gene TRBJ2-5, with D perhaps matching TRBD1 (6 bases). There are 13 residues in the CDR3. CDR1 GTSNPN and CDR2 SVGIG come from the germline V gene (reference sequence). V was cut by 0 bases and J by 4 bases, with 9 bases left in between. The DNA of the CDR3 is TGTGCCTGGAGTGTGGGGGCCCGAGAGACCCAGTACTTC. This sequence encodes CAWSVGARETQYF.

This clone was seen only a few times. V gene TRBV20-1 combines with J gene TRBJ2-1; no clear D. Germline V gene sequence: CDR1 DFQATT, CDR2 SNEGSKA (reference sequence). Deletions cut 6 bases from V and 8 bases from J, with 11 bases between. The CDR3 sequence is 11 residues long. CDR3 in amino acids: CSAVLGYEQFF. In DNA form, the CDR3 reads TGCAGTGCCGTCTTAGGCTATGAGCAGTTCTTC.

The chain recombines TRBV9 with TRBJ2-7; D might be TRBD2 (6 bases). The CDR3 contains 14 residues. Germline V gene data show CDR1 as SGDLS and CDR2 as YYNGEE. The V and J ends lost 4 bases and 1 base respectively, with 12 bases between them. The chain's CDR3 is CASSPGRESYEQYF. The CDR3 DNA sequence: TGTGCCAGCAGCCCCGGACGGGAGTCCTACGAGCAGTACTTC.

This chain connects TRBV27 to TRBJ1-4; D remains ambiguous. The CDR3 loop spans 15 amino acids. Deletions cut 3 bases from V and 3 bases from J, with 11 bases between. CDR1 is MNHEY, CDR2 SMNVEV, per germline (reference sequence). The CDR3 DNA sequence: TGTGCCAGCAGTTTTGGCAGGTACCCTAATGAAAAACTGTTTTTT. Its protein product is CASSFGRYPNEKLFF.

The rearrangement joins TRBV2 to TRBJ1-2; no reliable D call. The germline V gene has CDR1 SNHLY and CDR2 FYNNEI. The ends were cut back, 9 bases at V and 3 bases at J, with 17 bases in the middle. The CDR3 spans 14 residues. The CDR3 spells CARPEREAHYGYTF. CDR3 in DNA: TGTGCCAGGCCTGAGAGGGAGGCCCACTATGGCTACACCTTC.

The rearrangement joins TRBV6-1 to TRBJ1-2; perhaps TRBD1 as D (6 bases). V lost 5 bases, J lost 6 bases, and 13 bases lay in between. This CDR3 is built from 13 residues. Germline V gives CDR1 MNHNS, CDR2 SASEGT. The CDR3 nucleotides read TGTGCCAGCAGTCCCACAGGGAGTAATGGCTACACCTTC. Translation gives CASSPTGSNGYTF.

This chain joins TRBV27 and TRBJ2-7, with 11 bases fitting TRBD1. Germline CDR1 MNHEY, CDR2 SMNVEV (reference sequence). This CDR3 is built from 15 residues. With V trimmed by 4 bases and J by 5 bases, 7 bases remained unmatched. The CDR3 coding sequence is TGTGCCAGCAGTTACCGGGACAGGGGGTTCGACGAGCAGTACTTC. It encodes CASSYRDRGFDEQYF.

This clone was observed once. The chain couples TRBV6-5 to TRBJ1-2; D is perhaps TRBD1 (5 bases). CDR1 MNHEY and CDR2 SVGAGI come from the germline V gene. The CDR3 sequence is 14 residues long. The V end was cut by 0 bases, the J end by 2 bases, with 7 bases between. The CDR3 reads CASSYSGGNYGYTF. The CDR3 DNA sequence: TGTGCCAGCAGTTACTCCGGGGGGAACTATGGCTACACCTTC.

V gene TRBV18 combines with J gene TRBJ2-7, with D possibly matching TRBD1 (6 bases). This CDR3 has 17 residues. CDR1 is KGHSH and CDR2 is LQKENI in the germline V gene. Trimming shortened V by 0 bases and J by 5 bases, and 20 bases separated the two germline ends. This CDR3 reads CASSPPTGLSISDEQYF. In DNA form, the CDR3 reads TGTGCCAGCTCACCACCCACAGGGCTATCTATTTCTGACGAGCAGTACTTC.